A single sample is the source of the 27 T cell receptor beta chains below, sequenced in a study of T cells in Graves' hyperthyroidism and ophthalmopathy. TCR beta CDR3 region amplification was performed from RNA transcripts. The TCR CDR3 first-round RT-PCR relied on the HTBI primer set. TCRdb passed the multiplex PCR reads through MiXCR, listing each CDR3 protein once. The data hold more than 650,000 distinct CDR3 sequences, with about 14% observed a single time. Sequenced: blood. These receptor sequences come from a woman in her late teens or twenties with Graves' hyperthyroidism.

The chain couples TRBV20-1 to TRBJ1-2, with 7 bases aligning to TRBD1. The germline V gene has CDR1 DFQATT and CDR2 SNEGSKA (reference sequence). The V gene end was trimmed by 0 bases and the J gene end by 7 bases; junction bases not matched to a gene: 8. The CDR3 has 14 amino acids. In nucleotides, the CDR3 is TGCAGTGCTAGAGATCTTGAAGGGGGCTCTGGCTACACCTTC. Translated: CSARDLEGGSGYTF.

The V gene is TRBV9, the J gene TRBJ2-5; 9 bases are shared with TRBD2. V was clipped by 3 bases and J by 7 bases; unmatched bases: 13. Germline V gene lookup returns CDR1 SGDLS and CDR2 YYNGEE. The CDR3 has 16 amino acids. CDR3 sequence (DNA): TGTGCCAGCAGCGCAGACACGACTAGCGGCGGGGGGACCCAGTACTTC. This sequence encodes CASSADTTSGGGTQYF.

This clonotype was counted once. The CDR3 spells CASSDGGRNAISGQYF. Here the CDR3 DNA reads TGCGCCAGCAGTGATGGGGGAAGGAACGCGATCAGTGGGCAGTATTTT. The chain is built from TRBV10-2 and TRBJ2-3; D might be TRBD1 or TRBD2, each matching 5 bases. Germline loops: CDR1 WSHSY, CDR2 SAAADI. This CDR3 comprises 16 residues. The V and J ends lost 3 bases and 11 bases respectively, with 24 bases between them.

This clonotype appeared many times. J is TRBJ1-2 and V is TRBV7-8; 8 bases align to TRBD1. V shed 3 bases, J shed 4 bases, and the junction held 1 base outside the gene matches. This CDR3 comprises 13 residues. CDR1 is SGHVS, CDR2 FQNEAQ, per germline. The CDR3 DNA reads TGTGCCAGCAGCTTTGGACAGGGCTATGGCTACACCTTC. Translated, it gives CASSFGQGYGYTF.

The chain couples TRBV3-1 to TRBJ2-5; D is possibly TRBD2 (6 bases). The CDR3 covers 11 residues. Germline CDR1 is LGHDT and CDR2 is YNNKEL (reference sequence). Trimming cost V 11 bases and J 4 bases, with 11 bases left between them. CDR3 nucleotides: TGTGCCGGGGGGACGGGAGAGACCCAGTACTTC. Amino acids: CAGGTGETQYF.

This clonotype was detected ten times or more. The rearrangement links TRBV7-9 to TRBJ2-7, with 8 bases identical to TRBD1. The CDR3 sequence is 14 residues long. V trimming: 3 bases; J trimming: 3 bases; junction bases outside the gene matches: 4. Germline V CDR1 and CDR2: SEHNR, FQNEAQ (reference sequence). CDR3 coding DNA: TGTGCCAGCAGCTTCCAGGACAGGGTCTACGAGCAGTACTTC. Amino acids: CASSFQDRVYEQYF.

This clonotype was observed at least ten times. J is TRBJ2-2 and V is TRBV28; D remains ambiguous. Per germline, CDR1 MDHEN and CDR2 SYDVKM. The V gene lost 1 base and the J gene lost 8 bases, with 14 bases spanning the gap. CDR3 length: 15 residues. CDR3 sequence: CASSLLDGPNGELFF. As DNA, the CDR3 is TGTGCCAGCAGTTTATTGGACGGTCCGAATGGGGAGCTGTTTTTT.

Many counts were recorded for this clonotype. The chain couples TRBV4-3 to TRBJ1-1; the D is unclear. The V end lost 1 base, the J end lost 2 bases, and 14 bases lay between the germline ends. Germline CDR1 LGHNA, CDR2 YSLEER. This CDR3 region has 16 residues. The DNA for the CDR3 is TGCGCCAGCAGCCAAGTATACGGTATTGGTAACACTGAAGCTTTCTTT. Protein: CASSQVYGIGNTEAFF.

The gene calls are TRBV6-5 and TRBJ1-4, with D perhaps TRBD1 (5 bases). In germline, CDR1 is MNHEY, CDR2 SVGAGI. CDR3 size: 12 residues. The V end lost 4 bases, the J end lost 7 bases, and 7 bases lay between the germline ends. The DNA of the CDR3 is TGTGCCAGCAGTTCGGACACTGAAAAACTGTTTTTT. As protein: CASSSDTEKLFF.

This clonotype was recorded at least ten times. The chain links TRBV4-1 to TRBJ2-1; 8 bases agree with TRBD2. The length of the CDR3 is 15 residues. Germline assignment: CDR1 MGHRA and CDR2 YSYEKL. J was trimmed by 4 bases and V by 5 bases; bases with no gene match: 7. CDR3 nucleotides: TGCGCCAGCAGCTCCCGGGAGGGCCGGTACAATGAGCAGTTCTTC. Protein product: CASSSREGRYNEQFF.

J is TRBJ2-3 and V is TRBV4-1; D is tentatively TRBD1 or TRBD2 (5 bases each). Germline assignment: CDR1 MGHRA and CDR2 YSYEKL. The CDR3 contains 17 residues. V shed 1 base and J shed 6 bases, with 20 bases lying between them. The CDR3 DNA reads TGCGCCAGCAGCCAAGCCGGGGCGCCCCTGGCCTCGGATACGCAGTATTTT. This codes for CASSQAGAPLASDTQYF.

This clonotype was observed a few times. The chain links TRBV6-5 to TRBJ1-3; D is undetermined. Germline values: CDR1 MNHEY, CDR2 SVGAGI. The CDR3 length is 11 residues. V was shortened by 7 bases and J by 4 bases, with 5 bases between the two germline ends. The CDR3 DNA reads TGTGCCAGCATTAACGGAAACACCATATATTTT. It is translated as CASINGNTIYF.

The chain has TRBV4-1 and TRBJ2-3, with 7 bases matching TRBD1. The CDR3 runs 14 residues. The J segment lost 2 bases and the V segment lost 7 bases, leaving 6 bases of the junction unmatched. From germline, CDR1 is MGHRA and CDR2 YSYEKL. CDR3 loop: CASNRGFPTDTQYF. In DNA form, the CDR3 reads TGCGCCAGCAACAGGGGCTTCCCCACAGATACGCAGTATTTT.

The chain couples TRBV27 to TRBJ2-7; tentatively, D is TRBD2 (5 bases). Trimming pared 5 bases from V and 3 bases from J, leaving 20 bases between. The CDR3 has 16 residues. Germline V gene lookup returns CDR1 MNHEY and CDR2 SMNVEV (reference sequence). CDR3 sequence (DNA): TGTGCCAGCAGTGCCCGGACCTTAGGACTTATCTACGAGCAGTACTTC. Encoded protein: CASSARTLGLIYEQYF.

This clonotype was counted many times. The J gene is TRBJ2-1, the V gene TRBV7-3; tentatively, D is TRBD1 or TRBD2 (5 bases each). The CDR3 has 15 amino acids. V lost 5 bases, J lost 6 bases, and 17 bases lay in between. Germline V lookup: CDR1 SGHTA, CDR2 FQGTGA. CDR3 nucleotide sequence: TGTGCCAGCAGCCCGGGGTGGGGGAGCGGCAATGAGCAGTTCTTC. It specifies CASSPGWGSGNEQFF. Using reference TRBV7-3 and TRBJ2-1 for the parts outside the CDR3, the full variable domain is GAGVSQTPSNKVTEKGKYVELRCDPISGHTALYWYRQSLGQGPEFLIYFQGTGAADDSGLPNDRFFAVRPEGSVSTLKIQRTERGDSAVYLCASSPGWGSGNEQFFGPGTRLTVL.

At least ten counts were recorded for this clonotype. The chain employs TRBV3-1 and TRBJ2-3, with a possible D match to TRBD2 (6 bases). The germline CDR1 and CDR2 sequences are LGHDT and YNNKEL (reference sequence). This CDR3 spans 15 amino acids. V dropped 0 bases and J dropped 8 bases, with 15 bases sitting between them. This CDR3 is CASSQDWGEIGTQYF. The DNA for the CDR3 is TGTGCCAGCAGCCAAGATTGGGGGGAGATTGGTACGCAGTATTTT.

The rearrangement uses TRBV29-1 and TRBJ1-2; a possible D gene is TRBD1 (5 bases). Looked up from germline, CDR1 is SQVTM and CDR2 is ANQGSEA. The CDR3 covers 14 residues. Trimming pared 4 bases from V and 0 bases from J, leaving 12 bases between. The CDR3 nucleotides are TGCAGCGTTGTCCAGGGAAACTCTAACTATGGCTACACCTTC. It yields the protein CSVVQGNSNYGYTF.

This clonotype has a count of ten or more. The CDR3 DNA sequence: TGTGCCAGCAGCTTAGTTGAAGGGGACAGATCCTTCAATCAGCCCCAGCATTTT. Protein: CASSLVEGDRSFNQPQHF. The genes are TRBV7-9 and TRBJ1-5; 7 positions agree with TRBD1. Germline-derived CDR1 and CDR2 are SEHNR and FQNEAQ (reference sequence). The CDR3 consists of 18 residues. Trimming at V came to 1 base and at J to 3 bases, leaving 12 bases not matched to a gene.

This clonotype was detected many times. This chain uses TRBV19 with TRBJ2-7, with 10 bases fitting TRBD2. Trimming at V came to 6 bases and at J to 0 bases, leaving 2 bases not matched to a gene. Germline V lookup: CDR1 LNHDA, CDR2 SQIVND (reference sequence). The CDR3 contains 14 residues. In DNA form, the CDR3 reads TGTGCCAGTAGCGGACTAGCGGACTCCTACGAGCAGTACTTC. Protein product: CASSGLADSYEQYF.

V is TRBV6-2 or TRBV6-3 and J is TRBJ1-2; D unresolved. Trimming left V 7 bases short and J 5 bases short, with 20 bases between. The length of the CDR3 is 15 residues. Germline-derived CDR1 and CDR2 are MNHEY and SVGEGT. The CDR3 protein is CASTRHQEIFYGYTF. The CDR3 DNA is TGTGCCAGCACTAGGCACCAGGAGATTTTTTATGGCTACACCTTC.

This clonotype has at least ten counts. The CDR3 loop is CATSRDGLTGEAFF. The DNA for the CDR3 is TGTGCCACCAGCAGAGATGGGCTGACTGGGGAAGCTTTCTTT. The V and J genes are TRBV15 and TRBJ1-1; D ambiguous. V lost 0 bases and J lost 8, with 13 bases in between. The CDR3 is made up of 14 amino acids. CDR1 LNHNV and CDR2 YYDKDF come from the germline V gene (reference sequence).

A note on this clonotype: This sequence may be a read error, since a much larger clone differs from it by one base. Here the CDR3 omits its conserved ending phenylalanine or tryptophan, so a read error is the likely source. The CDR3 reads CASQESANYGYTL. CDR3 nucleotides: TGTGCCAGCCAGGAGTCCGCTAACTATGGCTACACCCTC. The chain joins TRBV13 to TRBJ1-2; D gene ambiguous. Germline V gene data show CDR1 as PRHDT and CDR2 as FYEKMQ (reference sequence). Trimming took off 8 bases at V and 0 bases at J, with 10 bases between the two ends. The CDR3 totals 13 residues.

This clonotype came up a few times. V is TRBV3-1 and J is TRBJ1-5; D is undetermined. Trimming removed 2 bases from V and 3 bases from J, with 11 bases in between. The CDR3 length is 15 residues. CDR1 LGHDT and CDR2 YNNKEL come from the germline V gene (reference sequence). Here the CDR3 DNA reads TGTGCCAGCAGCCAATCCTACGGAGACAATCAGCCCCAGCATTTT. Its translation is CASSQSYGDNQPQHF.

This clonotype appeared a single time. A read error may explain this, as a much larger clone is one base away. The chain uses TRBV24-1 and TRBJ2-1; possibly TRBD1 or TRBD2 for D (5 bases each). Germline values: CDR1 KGHDR, CDR2 SFDVKD. The CDR3 is 13 amino acids. V shed 9 bases and J shed 8 bases, with 16 bases lying between them. CDR3: CATGTEKGDEQFF. The CDR3 region has the DNA TGTGCCACCGGGACGGAAAAGGGTGATGAGCAGTTCTTC.

This clonotype was seen many times. The chain employs TRBV7-2 and TRBJ1-2, with 8 bases aligning to TRBD1. V shed 2 bases and J 5 bases; nucleotides not matched to a gene: 4. CDR3 length: 14 amino acids. Germline CDR1 is SGHTA and CDR2 is FQGNSA. CDR3 in amino acids: CASSLRQGRYGYTF. CDR3 DNA: TGTGCCAGCAGCTTACGACAGGGGAGGTATGGCTACACCTTC.

This clonotype was seen repeatedly, ten times or more. The chain is built from TRBV7-9 and TRBJ2-1; D perhaps matches TRBD1 (5 bases). Germline V gene lookup returns CDR1 SEHNR and CDR2 FQNEAQ (reference sequence). V lost 0 bases, J lost 10 bases, and 10 bases lay in between. The length of the CDR3 is 13 residues. CDR3 loop: CASSLAGDREQFF. The CDR3 region has the DNA TGTGCCAGCAGCTTAGCGGGCGACAGAGAGCAGTTCTTC.

The CDR3 region is CASTLMNTEAFF. The CDR3 DNA sequence: TGTGCCAGCACATTGATGAACACTGAAGCTTTCTTT. The chain recombines TRBV6-1 with TRBJ1-1; unclear D gene. Germline V gives CDR1 MNHNS, CDR2 SASEGT. Trimming removed 7 bases at V and 0 bases at J, with 6 bases between. The CDR3 length is 12 residues.